At least ten counts were recorded for the clone carrying this T cell receptor (beta chain). Its cognate antigen is unknown. CDR1 MNHNS and CDR2 SASEGT come from the germline V gene. Deletions cut 2 bases from V and 3 bases from J, with 7 bases between. The CDR3 loop spans 13 amino acids. The sample originates from a study of T cells in Graves' hyperthyroidism and ophthalmopathy. TCR beta CDR3 sequences were amplified from RNA transcripts. An initial round of RT-PCR targeting the TCR CDR3 relied on the HTBI primer set. Each CDR3 protein gets one entry after TCRdb re-called the multiplex PCR reads with MiXCR. Altogether 400,000 to 550,000 distinct CDR3 sequences are present, about 24% being singletons, with the ten largest covering roughly 12%. Active moderate-to-severe ophthalmopathy, Clinical Activity Score at least 3, NOSPECS at least 4, under 3 months' duration. Study-level findings and limits: Researchers found most expanded thyroid clonotypes above 0.001 in blood as well. Ophthalmopathy, as predicted by the model, came a median approximately 5.9 months after the prediction.

The sample taken for sequencing was blood. This TCR came from a woman aged 30 to 39 with Graves' ophthalmopathy. The gene calls are TRBV6-1 and TRBJ1-2; no definite D call. The CDR3 sequence is CASSETRYYGYTF. The CDR3 coding sequence is TGTGCCAGCAGTGAAACCCGATACTATGGCTACACCTTC.